This T cell receptor (beta chain) was found in a study of CD8+ T cells in alopecia areata. The study, taken as a whole, reports: Alphabeta T cells residing in normal skin are also sequenced in scalp samples. For lesional scalp, especially alopecia totalis/universalis, clonality was higher than in normal scalp.

Investigators isolated RNA and reverse transcribed it into cDNA to act as the sequencing template. This table comes from immunoSEQ multiplex PCR, and its TCRdb copy is limited to in-frame clones, with some not included. The data hold over 150,000 clones, with around 50% observed a single time. From PBMCs, CD4+ and CD8+ T cells were sorted. The CDR3 loop spans 11 amino acids. The ends were cut back, 1 base at V and 3 bases at J, with 3 bases in the middle. Germline V gene sequence: CDR1 DFQATT, CDR2 SNEGSKA (reference sequence). Note on this clone: Its antigen is not known.

The source of this sequence is a human donor in good health. V gene TRBV20-1 combines with J gene TRBJ1-2, with D hard to call. The source material was CD8+ T cells sorted from blood. The CDR3 here is CSARVDYGYTF. CDR3 bases: TGCAGTGCTAGAGTCGACTATGGCTACACCTTC.